This TCR beta chain stems from a study of T-cell memory formation after mild COVID-19. Study-wide background: TCR clusters showed largely donor specificity.

Overall study results and limits: Researchers report contracting CD4+ clones mostly in CM and EM, with CD8+ clones in EMRA. Day 15 to 85 contracting clones showed balanced CD4/CD8; day 15 to 37 expanders favored CD4+.

TCRdb re-called the 5' RACE reads through MiXCR, storing one row per CDR3 protein. The top ten hold roughly an eighth of the sample, which has about half a million distinct CDR3 sequences, around a sixth seen once. Between the trimmed V and J ends, which lost 3 bases and 4 bases, there was a span of 12 bases. CDR3 size: 15 residues. In germline, CDR1 is LNHDA, CDR2 SQIVND (reference sequence). On this clonotype: As yet, its antigen is unknown.

The clonotype originates from an adult woman who had mild COVID-19 (a few samples of this study predate the infection). Cell type and time point are not known. The chain uses TRBV19 and TRBJ2-2; weak D call: TRBD2 (7 bases). The sequenced sample consisted of PBMCs or a T cell subset sorted from them (not recorded which). Here the CDR3 reads CASSMAGASTGELFF. The CDR3 DNA is TGTGCCAGTAGTATGGCGGGGGCGAGCACCGGGGAGCTGTTTTTT.